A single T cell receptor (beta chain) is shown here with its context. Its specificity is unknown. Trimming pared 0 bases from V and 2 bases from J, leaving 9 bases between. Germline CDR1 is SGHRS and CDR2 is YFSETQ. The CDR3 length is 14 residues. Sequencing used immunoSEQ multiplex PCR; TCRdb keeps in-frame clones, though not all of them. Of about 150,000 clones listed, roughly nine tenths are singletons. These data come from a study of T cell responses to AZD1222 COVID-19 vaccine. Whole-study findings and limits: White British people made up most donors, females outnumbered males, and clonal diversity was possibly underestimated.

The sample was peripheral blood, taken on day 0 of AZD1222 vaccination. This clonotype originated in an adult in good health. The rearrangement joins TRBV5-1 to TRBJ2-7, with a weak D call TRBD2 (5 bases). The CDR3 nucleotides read TGCGCCAGCAGCTTGGAGGACTCTACCTACGAGCAGTACTTC. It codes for CASSLEDSTYEQYF. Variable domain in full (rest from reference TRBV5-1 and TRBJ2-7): KAGVTQTPRYLIKTRGQQVTLSCSPISGHRSVSWYQQTPGQGLQFLFEYFSETQRNKGNFPGRFSGRQFSNSRSEMNVSTLELGDSALYLCASSLEDSTYEQYFGPGTRLTVT.